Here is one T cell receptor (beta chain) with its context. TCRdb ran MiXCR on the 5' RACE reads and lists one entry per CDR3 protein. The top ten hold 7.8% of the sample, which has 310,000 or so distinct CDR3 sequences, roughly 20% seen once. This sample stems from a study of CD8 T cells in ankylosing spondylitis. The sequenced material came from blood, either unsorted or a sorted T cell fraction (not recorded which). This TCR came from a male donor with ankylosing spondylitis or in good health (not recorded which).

DNA for the CDR3: TGTGCCAGCAGCGCGACAGGGGATAATTCACCCCTCCACTTT. Its translation: CASSATGDNSPLHF. The V call is TRBV9, the J call TRBJ1-6, with 8 bases matching TRBD1. Germline V CDR1 and CDR2: SGDLS, YYNGEE. V shed 3 bases, J shed 5 bases, and the junction held 1 base outside the gene matches. The CDR3 length is 14 residues.